This T cell receptor beta chain was profiled in a study of cytomegalovirus exposure and HLA in healthy donors. Per the germline V gene, CDR1 is ENHRY and CDR2 is SYGVKD. The CDR3 sequence is 16 residues long. Trimming at V came to 6 bases and at J to 2 bases, leaving 8 bases not matched to a gene. Concerning this clone itself: What it binds is not known.

The study ran its PCR with 60 Vbeta and 13 Jbeta primers. Original handling: The count from a later analysis was about 80 million unique TCR beta chains, about 10 million of them shared. Profiling relied on immunoSEQ multiplex PCR, and the TCRdb table lists in-frame clones only, not all of them. Clonal size and the V and J genes are those of that table, whereas D and trimming came from the DNA. The sample holds roughly 200,000 clones, roughly 79% seen once. Study observations and caveats: In an earlier analysis, most TCR beta V segments were productive about 87% or about 30% of the time. Published work reported that the classifier diagnosed cytomegalovirus status with high specificity and sensitivity. Listed as cytomegalovirus-associated were roughly 180 TCR beta chains.

This clonotype originated in a male donor in good health and CMV-seronegative. V usage is TRBV10-3 and J usage is TRBJ2-5, with TRBD2 identical over 11 bases. Sequencing input: PBMCs. CDR3 loop: CAISLGLAGTQETQYF. CDR3 DNA sequence: TGTGCCATCAGCCTCGGACTAGCGGGCACACAAGAGACCCAGTACTTC.